In this sample, the clone carrying this T cell receptor beta chain turned up many times. From the 5' RACE reads, TCRdb called clonotypes with MiXCR, one entry per CDR3 protein. The sample lists around 100,000 distinct CDR3 sequences; around 8.6% were seen once. The germline V gene encodes CDR1 MNHEY and CDR2 SMNVEV (reference sequence). The CDR3 covers 15 residues. Trimming pared 8 bases from V and 3 bases from J, leaving 20 bases between. This record comes from a study of T cells after yellow fever vaccination. The source of this sequence is a man younger than 40 who received the YFV17D yellow fever vaccine. The sample here was CD8+ T cells sorted from PBMCs, taken 45 days after the yellow fever booster vaccination. The chain links TRBV27 to TRBJ2-7, with D possibly matching TRBD1 (5 bases). The CDR3: CASDSHASPSYEQYF. CDR3 coding DNA: TGTGCCAGCGACAGTCACGCGTCTCCAAGCTACGAGCAGTACTTC.